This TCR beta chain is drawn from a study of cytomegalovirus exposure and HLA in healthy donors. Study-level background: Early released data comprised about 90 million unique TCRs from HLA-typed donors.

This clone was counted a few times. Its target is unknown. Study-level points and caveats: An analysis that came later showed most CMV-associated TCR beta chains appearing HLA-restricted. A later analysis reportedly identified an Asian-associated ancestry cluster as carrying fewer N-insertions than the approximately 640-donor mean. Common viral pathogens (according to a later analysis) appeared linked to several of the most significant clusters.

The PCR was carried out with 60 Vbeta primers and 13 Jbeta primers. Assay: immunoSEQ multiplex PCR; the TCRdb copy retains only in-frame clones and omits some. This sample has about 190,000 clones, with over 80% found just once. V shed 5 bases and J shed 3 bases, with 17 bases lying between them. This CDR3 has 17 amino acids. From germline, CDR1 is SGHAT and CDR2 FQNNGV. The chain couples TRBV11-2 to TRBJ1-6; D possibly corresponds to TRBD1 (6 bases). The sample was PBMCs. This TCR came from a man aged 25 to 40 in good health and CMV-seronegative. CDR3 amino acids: CASSNRGLGLYNSPLHF. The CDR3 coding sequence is TGTGCCAGCAGCAATAGGGGGTTGGGGCTCTATAATTCACCCCTCCACTTT. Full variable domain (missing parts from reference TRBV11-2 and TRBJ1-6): EAGVAQSPRYKIIEKRQSVAFWCNPISGHATLYWYQQILGQGPKLLIQFQNNGVVDDSQLPKDRFSAERLKGVDSTLKIQPAKLEDSAVYLCASSNRGLGLYNSPLHFGNGTRLTVT.